Detailed here is one TCR beta chain. The antigen is unknown. From germline, CDR1 is SGHRS and CDR2 YFSETQ. Trimming shortened V by 6 bases and J by 6 bases, and 18 bases separated the two germline ends. The CDR3 contains 14 residues. The data were taken from a study of graft-versus-host responses after intestinal transplantation. Study-wide context: Recipients were given multivisceral, liver-intestinal, or isolated intestinal transplants. Anti-thymocyte globulin induction, then tacrolimus and steroids for about three years, went to all recipients.

The table came from immunoSEQ multiplex PCR; TCRdb's copy has only in-frame clones and leaves some out. This sample has about 41,000 clones, with 85% to 95% found just once. Study observations and caveats: Early post-transplant declines in HvG were associated with peak levels of circulating GvH clones.

The chain combines TRBV5-1 with TRBJ1-1; D is possibly TRBD1 (6 bases). The sequenced sample was unstimulated CD8+ T cells sorted from spleen or lymph node cells, obtained before transplant. The receptor's source is a human donor who was the organ donor for an intestinal transplant. DNA for the CDR3: TGCGCCAGCAAGGGGGACCAGGGGCCAGCTGAAGCTTTCTTT. It translates to CASKGDQGPAEAFF.